What follows is one T cell receptor beta chain and its context. Its antigen is as yet unknown. The data belong to a study of siplizumab effects on memory and regulatory T cells. This CDR3 has 12 amino acids. CDR1 is MDHEN, CDR2 SYDVKM, per germline. V was cut by 3 bases and J by 4 bases, with 7 bases left in between. Overall study results and limits: Alloreactive sequences tracing back to unstimulated CD4+ memory cells fell significantly with siplizumab. Researchers did not confirm the suppressive function of proliferating Tregs from siplizumab cultures. Roughly 75-95% of dividing CD4+ or CD8+ clones were without an attributable naive or memory phenotype.

Per individual sample, about 100,000 TCR templates were assayed. Measured with immunoSEQ multiplex PCR; TCRdb has only the in-frame clones, and not every one. The sample includes tens of thousands of clones, roughly 93% of them seen just once. The sample was CD8+ T cells sorted from blood. The clonotype was recovered from a human donor in good health. This chain links TRBV28 with TRBJ2-7; no clear D gene. DNA of the CDR3: TGTGCCAGCAGTTTGCGCCGTTACGAGCAGTACTTC. Translated, it gives CASSLRRYEQYF.